One sample yielded the 17 T cell receptor beta chains listed below, sequenced in a study of shared clonotypes between healthy human individuals. The table came from immunoSEQ multiplex PCR; TCRdb's copy has only in-frame clones and leaves some out. The data show about 2 million clones, approximately 95% seen once. What was sequenced was naive CD4+ T cells sorted from blood. Subset here: CD45RA+ positively selected. The receptors were gathered from a man younger than 35 in good health.

The chain carries TRBV11-2 and TRBJ2-5; D is perhaps TRBD1 (6 bases). The CDR3 consists of 13 residues. Germline-derived CDR1 and CDR2 are SGHAT and FQNNGV. Trimming took 6 bases from V and 5 from J, leaving 13 bases between them. CDR3 bases: TGTGCCAGCAGGCAGGGGCAGGGTGAGACCCAGTACTTC. It encodes CASRQGQGETQYF.

The gene calls are TRBV6-1 and TRBJ2-7, with 8 positions matching TRBD2. In germline, CDR1 is MNHNS, CDR2 SASEGT. Trimming took 4 bases from V and 2 from J; bases not matched to a gene: 4. The CDR3 is made up of 14 amino acids. The CDR3 nucleotides read TGTGCCAGCAGTGCATACGGGGGGGCCTACGAGCAGTACTTC. Amino acids: CASSAYGGAYEQYF.

This clone was seen only once. The V call is TRBV15, the J call TRBJ2-7; TRBD1 is a possible D gene (6 bases). This CDR3 spans 15 amino acids. The V end was cut by 0 bases, the J end by 4 bases, with 13 bases between. From germline, CDR1 is LNHNV and CDR2 YYDKDF (reference sequence). The CDR3 sequence is CATSRDPGQGYEQYF. Here the CDR3 DNA reads TGTGCCACCAGCAGAGACCCGGGGCAGGGGTACGAGCAGTACTTC.

The chain employs TRBV5-8 and TRBJ2-5; 14 nucleotides align to TRBD2. J was trimmed by 5 bases and V by 3 bases; bases with no gene match: 9. Germline V CDR1 and CDR2: SGHTS, YDEGEE. The CDR3 is 17 residues long. The CDR3 sequence: CASSSGLAGVIRETQYF. The CDR3 DNA sequence: TGTGCCAGCAGCTCGGGACTAGCGGGAGTAATCCGTGAGACCCAGTACTTC.

The genes are TRBV18 and TRBJ2-7; D unclear. Trimming stripped 3 bases from V and 3 bases from J, with 12 bases between. The CDR3 extends over 14 amino acids. Germline CDR1 is KGHSH and CDR2 is LQKENI. The CDR3 sequence: CASSPGRNYYEQYF. CDR3 DNA sequence: TGTGCCAGCTCACCCGGCAGGAACTACTACGAGCAGTACTTC.

The gene calls are TRBV10-3 and TRBJ2-7; D remains ambiguous. With 8 bases removed from V and 5 bases from J, the gap between germline ends came to 10 bases. CDR1 is ENHRY, CDR2 SYGVKD, per germline. The CDR3 contains 11 residues. The CDR3 spells CAIGRADEQYF. The CDR3 DNA reads as TGTGCCATCGGTCGGGCGGACGAGCAGTACTTC.

The V and J genes are TRBV7-9 and TRBJ1-6; 11 nucleotides align to TRBD1. There are 16 residues in the CDR3. The germline V gene encodes CDR1 SEHNR and CDR2 FQNEAQ (reference sequence). V dropped 5 bases and J dropped 12; count of bases not matched to a gene: 12. The CDR3: CASSANLGQGGVPLHF. DNA of the CDR3: TGTGCCAGCAGCGCGAATTTGGGACAGGGGGGAGTACCCCTCCACTTT.

This chain connects TRBV9 to TRBJ1-2; D is possibly TRBD1 (5 bases). The CDR3 spans 14 residues. Trimming cost V 6 bases and J 4 bases, with 16 bases left between them. Germline CDR1 reads SGDLS; CDR2 reads YYNGEE. The chain's CDR3 is CASTHNDGGYGYTF. The CDR3, as DNA: TGTGCCAGCACCCACAACGACGGGGGCTATGGCTACACCTTC.

The chain carries TRBV30 and TRBJ2-4; tentative D call: TRBD2 (5 bases). This CDR3 has 12 residues. CDR1 GTSNPN and CDR2 SVGIG come from the germline V gene (reference sequence). The ends were cut back, 5 bases at V and 6 bases at J, with 11 bases in the middle. CDR3 coding DNA: TGTGCCTGGTCTACGGGGAGAAACATTCAGTACTTC. Translation: CAWSTGRNIQYF.

The DNA for the CDR3 is TGTGCCAGCAGCAACATGTTGGGTTCACCCCTCCACTTT. It encodes CASSNMLGSPLHF. The chain has TRBV7-2 and TRBJ1-6; D gene unclear. This CDR3 contains 13 residues. The germline V and J ends were trimmed by 5 bases and 9 bases, with 11 bases remaining between them. CDR1 and CDR2 (germline): SGHTA, FQGNSA. Drawing the rest from reference TRBV7-2 and TRBJ1-6, the complete variable domain is GAGVSQSPSNKVTEKGKDVELRCDPISGHTALYWYRQSLGQGLEFLIYFQGNSAPDKSGLPSDRFSAERTGGSVSTLTIQRTQQEDSAVYLCASSNMLGSPLHFGNGTRLTVT.

This rearrangement joins TRBV7-9 to TRBJ2-7, with 13 bases lining up with TRBD2. The CDR3 is 14 amino acids. CDR1 and CDR2 (germline): SEHNR, FQNEAQ (reference sequence). Trimming removed 5 bases from V and 6 bases from J; junction bases left unmatched: 4. CDR3 sequence reads: CASSGTSGASEQYF. The DNA for the CDR3 is TGTGCCAGCAGCGGGACTAGCGGGGCATCCGAGCAGTACTTC.

The chain couples TRBV2 to TRBJ1-2, with 7 nucleotides matching TRBD1. Germline CDR1 reads SNHLY; CDR2 reads FYNNEI. After removal of 6 bases from V and 1 base from J, the junction contained 11 bases not matched to a gene. CDR3 length: 16 amino acids. The CDR3 loop reads CASSAPGQTFNYGYTF. The DNA for the CDR3 is TGTGCCAGCAGCGCGCCGGGACAGACCTTTAACTATGGCTACACCTTC.

This clone has only one observation. The V and J genes are TRBV19 and TRBJ2-2; D is tentatively TRBD1 or TRBD2 (6 bases each). The V and J ends lost 5 bases and 14 bases respectively, with 18 bases between them. The CDR3 length is 13 residues. CDR1 LNHDA and CDR2 SQIVND come from the germline V gene (reference sequence). The CDR3 DNA follows: TGTGCCAGTAGTCCTCAGGGGACTGTGGGACTGTTTTTT. Its protein is CASSPQGTVGLFF.

This clone was seen just once. The chain recombines TRBV7-8 with TRBJ2-7; TRBD2 agrees at 13 bases. Per germline, CDR1 SGHVS and CDR2 FQNEAQ. The CDR3 runs to 15 residues. Trimming removed 5 bases from V and 5 bases from J; junction bases left unmatched: 6. The CDR3 sequence is CASSPRLAGGHEQYF. CDR3 sequence (DNA): TGTGCCAGCAGCCCACGACTAGCGGGAGGTCACGAGCAGTACTTC.

The genes are TRBV2 and TRBJ2-7, with D perhaps assigned TRBD1 or TRBD2 (5 bases each). The CDR3 has 13 amino acids. CDR1 and CDR2 from the germline V gene are SNHLY and FYNNEI. V was pared by 5 bases and J by 5 bases, with 13 bases between. The DNA of the CDR3 is TGTGCCAGCAGTTCAAGAGGGACCCACGAGCAGTACTTC. This encodes CASSSRGTHEQYF.

This chain links TRBV5-4 with TRBJ2-7; 7 positions match TRBD1. The germline V gene encodes CDR1 SGHNT and CDR2 YYREEE (reference sequence). The J segment lost 0 bases and the V segment lost 4 bases, leaving 7 bases of the junction unmatched. The CDR3 contains 15 residues. The CDR3 region has the DNA TGTGCCAGCAGCCCAGTACCAGGGGGCTCCTACGAGCAGTACTTC. Amino acids: CASSPVPGGSYEQYF.

The chain uses TRBV7-2 and TRBJ2-5; 7 bases are shared with TRBD1. The CDR3 contains 16 residues. The V and J ends lost 4 bases and 2 bases, in that order; junction bases with no gene match: 10. The V gene's germline CDR1 is SGHTA and CDR2 FQGNSA. The CDR3 DNA reads TGTGCCAGCAGCTACTCCGGGACAGTTTTTCAAGAGACCCAGTACTTC. Protein product: CASSYSGTVFQETQYF.